This record looks at one T cell receptor beta chain sequence and its context. Its antigen is not identified. The data originate from a study of cytomegalovirus exposure and HLA in healthy donors. The study's findings and limits: The authors considered a cluster of highly shared sequence variants likely to be a sequencing artifact. The authors later found HLA-associated TCR beta chains more clonally expanded than equally common others. About 87% or about 30% of the time was how often most TCR beta V segments were productive, according to an earlier analysis.

13 Jbeta primers and 60 Vbeta primers were used for the PCR. Generated by immunoSEQ multiplex PCR, the TCRdb table keeps only in-frame clones and is missing some. The profile shows 180,000 or so clones, over 75% of them singletons. The length of the CDR3 is 17 residues. Germline V gene lookup returns CDR1 SGHRS and CDR2 YFSETQ. V was clipped by 0 bases and J by 0 bases, with 10 bases between them. Participants comprised healthy donors of bone marrow. This clonotype was sampled from a middle-aged man in good health and CMV-seropositive. The chain recombines TRBV5-1 with TRBJ2-6; D is uncertain. The sequenced material came from PBMCs. CDR3 sequence (DNA): TGCGCCAGCAGCTTGGTACACAAAACCTCTGGGGCCAACGTCCTGACTTTC. Its protein is CASSLVHKTSGANVLTF.